This T cell receptor (beta chain) was found in a study of shared clonotypes between healthy human individuals. Study-wide background: Plates per donor: three CD4 naive, three CD4 memory, two CD8 naive, one CD8 memory.

General observations from the study: Naive subsets, compared against memory subsets, generally had larger estimated richness values.

As for this clone: Antigen specificity is unknown.

The protocol was immunoSEQ multiplex PCR, while the TCRdb copy is restricted to in-frame clones and leaves out a portion. The repertoire holds just over 2,000,000 clones, with 85% to 95% as singletons. Donors comprised healthy HIV-negative adults lacking recent acute infections or vaccinations. CD4+ cells were split into CD45RA+ naive and CD45RA-negative memory subsets. The CDR3 runs to 15 residues. Trimming took 4 bases from V and 5 from J, leaving 18 bases between them. Germline V gene lookup returns CDR1 SGHVS and CDR2 FQNEAQ. This TCR was recovered from a man aged 18 to 29 in good health. The chain joins TRBV7-8 to TRBJ2-7; D perhaps matches TRBD2 (6 bases). The sample was naive CD4+ T cells sorted from blood. Subset denoted: CD45RA+ positively selected. CDR3 nucleotide sequence: TGTGCCAGCAGCTCCCTCCGTGGGGGGTACAACGAGCAGTACTTC. Encoded protein: CASSSLRGGYNEQYF.